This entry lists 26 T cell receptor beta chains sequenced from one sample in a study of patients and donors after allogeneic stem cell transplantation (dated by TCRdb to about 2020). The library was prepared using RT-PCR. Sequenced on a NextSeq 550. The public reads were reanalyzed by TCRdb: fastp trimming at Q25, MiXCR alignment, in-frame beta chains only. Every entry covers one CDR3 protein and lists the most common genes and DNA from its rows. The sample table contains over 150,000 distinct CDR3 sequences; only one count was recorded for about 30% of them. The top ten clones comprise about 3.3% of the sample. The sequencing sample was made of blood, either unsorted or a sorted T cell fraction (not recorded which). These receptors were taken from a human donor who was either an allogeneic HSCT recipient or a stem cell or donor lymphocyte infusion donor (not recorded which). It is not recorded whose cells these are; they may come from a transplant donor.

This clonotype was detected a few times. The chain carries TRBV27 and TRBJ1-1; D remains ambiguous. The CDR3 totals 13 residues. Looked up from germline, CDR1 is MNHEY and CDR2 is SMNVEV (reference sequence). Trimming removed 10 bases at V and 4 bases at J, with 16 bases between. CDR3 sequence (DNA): TGTGCCACCCAGAGGGCATTCGGCACTGAAGCTTTCTTT. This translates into CATQRAFGTEAFF.

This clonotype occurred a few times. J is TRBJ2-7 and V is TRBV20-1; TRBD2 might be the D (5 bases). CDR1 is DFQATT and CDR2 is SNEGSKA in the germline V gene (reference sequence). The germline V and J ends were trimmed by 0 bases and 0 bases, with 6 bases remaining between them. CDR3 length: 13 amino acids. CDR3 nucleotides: TGCAGTGCTAGAGAGAGCGGCTCCTACGAGCAGTACTTC. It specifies CSARESGSYEQYF.

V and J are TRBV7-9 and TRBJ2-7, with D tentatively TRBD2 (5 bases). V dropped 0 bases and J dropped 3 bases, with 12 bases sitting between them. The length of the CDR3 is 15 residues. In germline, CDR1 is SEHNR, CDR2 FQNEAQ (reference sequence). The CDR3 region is CASSLAGERGYEQYF. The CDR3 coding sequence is TGTGCCAGCAGCTTAGCCGGGGAAAGAGGCTACGAGCAGTACTTC.

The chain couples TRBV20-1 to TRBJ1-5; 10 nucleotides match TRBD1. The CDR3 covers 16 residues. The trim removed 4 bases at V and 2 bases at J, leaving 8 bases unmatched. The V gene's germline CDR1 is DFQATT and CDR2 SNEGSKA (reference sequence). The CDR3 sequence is CSAIARQGAGNQPQHF. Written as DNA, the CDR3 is TGCAGTGCTATCGCCAGACAGGGGGCCGGCAATCAGCCCCAGCATTTT.

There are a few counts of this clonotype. The CDR3 loop is CASSYWTEGETQYF. The DNA for the CDR3 is TGCGCCAGCAGCTACTGGACAGAGGGAGAGACCCAGTACTTC. This sequence joins TRBV5-1 and TRBJ2-5; D might be TRBD1 (6 bases). The germline V gene has CDR1 SGHRS and CDR2 YFSETQ. This CDR3 region has 14 residues. The V and J ends lost 3 bases and 4 bases respectively, with 13 bases between them. Using reference TRBV5-1 and TRBJ2-5 for the parts outside the CDR3, the full variable domain is KAGVTQTPRYLIKTRGQQVTLSCSPISGHRSVSWYQQTPGQGLQFLFEYFSETQRNKGNFPGRFSGRQFSNSRSEMNVSTLELGDSALYLCASSYWTEGETQYFGPGTRLLVL.

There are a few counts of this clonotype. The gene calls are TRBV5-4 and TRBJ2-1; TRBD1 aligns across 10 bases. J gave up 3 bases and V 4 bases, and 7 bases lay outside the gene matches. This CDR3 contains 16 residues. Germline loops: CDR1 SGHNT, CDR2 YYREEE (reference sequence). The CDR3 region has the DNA TGTGCCAGCAGCCCCTGGACAGGGGGTTTCTACAATGAGCAGTTCTTC. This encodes CASSPWTGGFYNEQFF.

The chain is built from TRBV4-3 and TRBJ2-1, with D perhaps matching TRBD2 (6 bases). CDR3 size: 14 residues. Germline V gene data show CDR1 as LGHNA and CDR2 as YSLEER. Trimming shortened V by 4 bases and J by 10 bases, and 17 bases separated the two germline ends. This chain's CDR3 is CASSLVGRGGEQFF. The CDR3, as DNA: TGCGCCAGCAGCCTCGTAGGACGAGGAGGGGAGCAGTTCTTC.

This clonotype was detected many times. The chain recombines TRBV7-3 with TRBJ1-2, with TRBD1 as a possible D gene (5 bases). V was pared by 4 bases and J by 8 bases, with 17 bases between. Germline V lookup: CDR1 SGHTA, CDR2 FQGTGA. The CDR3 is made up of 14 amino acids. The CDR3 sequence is CASSWDLSGWGYTF. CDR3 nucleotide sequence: TGTGCCAGCAGCTGGGACCTTTCCGGATGGGGCTACACCTTC.

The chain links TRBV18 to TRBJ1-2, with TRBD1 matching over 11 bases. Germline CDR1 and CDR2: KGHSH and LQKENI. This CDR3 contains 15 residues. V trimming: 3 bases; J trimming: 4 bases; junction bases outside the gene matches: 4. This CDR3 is CASSPRTGGSYGYTF. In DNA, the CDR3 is TGTGCCAGCTCACCTCGGACAGGGGGCAGCTATGGCTACACCTTC.

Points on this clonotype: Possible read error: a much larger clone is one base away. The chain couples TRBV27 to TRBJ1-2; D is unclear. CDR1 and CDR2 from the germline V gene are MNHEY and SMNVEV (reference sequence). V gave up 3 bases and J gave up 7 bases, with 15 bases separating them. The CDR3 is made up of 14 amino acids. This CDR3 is CASSFRDRSTGYTF. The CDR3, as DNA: TGTGCCAGCAGTTTTAGAGACCGCTCAACTGGCTACACCTTC.

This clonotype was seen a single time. The CDR3 is CSASRASGLETQYF. DNA of the CDR3: TGCAGTGCCTCCCGGGCTAGCGGATTGGAGACCCAGTACTTC. The chain uses TRBV20-1 and TRBJ2-5; 7 positions match TRBD2. V lost 6 bases to trimming and J lost 5 bases; unmatched junction nucleotides: 12. The CDR3 loop spans 14 amino acids. The germline CDR1 and CDR2 sequences are DFQATT and SNEGSKA (reference sequence).

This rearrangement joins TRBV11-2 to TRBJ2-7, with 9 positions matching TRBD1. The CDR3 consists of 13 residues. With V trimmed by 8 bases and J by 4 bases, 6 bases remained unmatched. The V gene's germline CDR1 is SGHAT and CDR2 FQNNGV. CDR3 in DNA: TGTGCCAGCGCTGACGACAGGGGGTACGAGCAGTACTTC. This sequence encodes CASADDRGYEQYF. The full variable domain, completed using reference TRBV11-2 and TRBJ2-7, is EAGVAQSPRYKIIEKRQSVAFWCNPISGHATLYWYQQILGQGPKLLIQFQNNGVVDDSQLPKDRFSAERLKGVDSTLKIQPAKLEDSAVYLCASADDRGYEQYFGPGTRLTVT.

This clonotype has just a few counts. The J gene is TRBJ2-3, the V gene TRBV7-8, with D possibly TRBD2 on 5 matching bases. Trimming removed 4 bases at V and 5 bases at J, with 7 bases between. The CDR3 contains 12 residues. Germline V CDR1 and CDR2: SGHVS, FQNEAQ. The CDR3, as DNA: TGTGCCAGCAGCTGGAGCGGAGATACGCAGTATTTT. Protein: CASSWSGDTQYF.

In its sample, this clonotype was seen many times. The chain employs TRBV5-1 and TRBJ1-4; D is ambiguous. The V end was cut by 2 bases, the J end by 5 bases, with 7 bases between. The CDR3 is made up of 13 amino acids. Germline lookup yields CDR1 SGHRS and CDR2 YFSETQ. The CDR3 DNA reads TGCGCCAGCAGCTTTAGCGGCAATGAAAAACTGTTTTTT. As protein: CASSFSGNEKLFF.

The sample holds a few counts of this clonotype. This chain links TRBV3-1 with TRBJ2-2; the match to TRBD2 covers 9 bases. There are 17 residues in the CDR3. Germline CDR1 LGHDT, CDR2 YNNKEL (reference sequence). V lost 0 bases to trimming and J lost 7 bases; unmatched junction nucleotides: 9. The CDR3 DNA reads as TGTGCCAGCAGCCAAGATCGAATTAGCGGGAGTTTCGGGGAGCTGTTTTTT. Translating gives CASSQDRISGSFGELFF.

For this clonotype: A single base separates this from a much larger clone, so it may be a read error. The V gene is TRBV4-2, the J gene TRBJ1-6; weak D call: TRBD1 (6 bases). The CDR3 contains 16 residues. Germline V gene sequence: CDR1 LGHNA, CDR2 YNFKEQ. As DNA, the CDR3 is TGTGCCAGCGGCCAAGACAGGAGTTTCGATAATTCACCCCTCCACTTT. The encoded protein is CASGQDRSFDNSPLHF.

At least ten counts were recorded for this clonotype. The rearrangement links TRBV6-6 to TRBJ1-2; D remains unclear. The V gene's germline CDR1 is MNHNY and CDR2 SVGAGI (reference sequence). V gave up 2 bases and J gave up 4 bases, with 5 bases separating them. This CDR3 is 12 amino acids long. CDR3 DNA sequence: TGTGCCAGCAGTTACCGGTCCTATGGCTACACCTTC. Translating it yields CASSYRSYGYTF.

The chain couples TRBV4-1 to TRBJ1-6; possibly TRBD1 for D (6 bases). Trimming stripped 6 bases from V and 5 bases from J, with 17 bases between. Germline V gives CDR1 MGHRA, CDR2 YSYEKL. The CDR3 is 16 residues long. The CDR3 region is CASRTLGQINNSPLHF. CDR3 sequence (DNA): TGCGCCAGCAGGACCCTTGGACAGATCAATAATTCACCCCTCCACTTT.

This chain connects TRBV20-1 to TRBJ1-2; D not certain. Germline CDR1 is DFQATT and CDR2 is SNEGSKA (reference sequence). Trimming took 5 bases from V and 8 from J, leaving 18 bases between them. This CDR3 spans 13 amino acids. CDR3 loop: CSAAGVVVEGYTF. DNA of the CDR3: TGCAGTGCTGCGGGAGTCGTGGTAGAGGGCTACACCTTC.

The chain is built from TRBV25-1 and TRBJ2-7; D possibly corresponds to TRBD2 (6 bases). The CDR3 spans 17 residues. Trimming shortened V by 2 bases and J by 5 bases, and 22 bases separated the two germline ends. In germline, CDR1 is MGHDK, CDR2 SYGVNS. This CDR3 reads CASSERDGGITLDEQYF. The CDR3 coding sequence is TGTGCCAGCAGTGAACGGGATGGCGGGATCACGCTGGACGAGCAGTACTTC.

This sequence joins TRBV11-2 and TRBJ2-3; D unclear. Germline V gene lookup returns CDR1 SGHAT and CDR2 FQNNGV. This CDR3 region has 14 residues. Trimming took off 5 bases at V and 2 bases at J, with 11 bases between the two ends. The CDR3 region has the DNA TGTGCCAGCAGCCAGGCCCTCTACACAGATACGCAGTATTTT. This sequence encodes CASSQALYTDTQYF.

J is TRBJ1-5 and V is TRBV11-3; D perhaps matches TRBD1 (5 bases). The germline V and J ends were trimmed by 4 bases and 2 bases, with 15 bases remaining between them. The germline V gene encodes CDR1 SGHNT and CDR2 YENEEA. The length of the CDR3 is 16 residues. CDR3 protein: CASSSRQRVCNQPQHF. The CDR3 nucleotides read TGTGCCAGCAGCTCCAGACAGAGGGTTTGCAATCAGCCCCAGCATTTT. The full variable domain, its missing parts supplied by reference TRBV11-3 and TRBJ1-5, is EAGVVQSPRYKIIEKKQPVAFWCNPISGHNTLYWYLQNLGQGPELLIRYENEEAVDDSQLPKDRFSAERLKGVDSTLKIQPAELGDSAVYLCASSSRQRVCNQPQHFGDGTRLSIL.

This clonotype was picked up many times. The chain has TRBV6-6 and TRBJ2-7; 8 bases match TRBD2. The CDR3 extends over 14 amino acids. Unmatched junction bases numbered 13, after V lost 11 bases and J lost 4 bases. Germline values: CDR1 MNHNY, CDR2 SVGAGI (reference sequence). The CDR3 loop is CAVNLAGASYEQYF. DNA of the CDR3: TGTGCCGTAAACCTAGCGGGCGCATCGTACGAGCAGTACTTC.

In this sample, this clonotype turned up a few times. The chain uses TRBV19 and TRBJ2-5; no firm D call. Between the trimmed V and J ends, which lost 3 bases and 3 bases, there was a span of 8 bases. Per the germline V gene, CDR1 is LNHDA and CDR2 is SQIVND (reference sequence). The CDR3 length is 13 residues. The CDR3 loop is CASSIGRKETQYF. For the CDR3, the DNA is TGTGCCAGTAGTATTGGTAGAAAAGAGACCCAGTACTTC.

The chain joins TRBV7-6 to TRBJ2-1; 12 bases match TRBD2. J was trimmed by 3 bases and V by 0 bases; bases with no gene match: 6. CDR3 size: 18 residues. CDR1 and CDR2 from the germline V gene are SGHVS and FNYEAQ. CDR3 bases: TGTGCCAGCAGCTTAGCGACTAGCGGGAGCGGGTTCTACAATGAGCAGTTCTTC. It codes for CASSLATSGSGFYNEQFF.

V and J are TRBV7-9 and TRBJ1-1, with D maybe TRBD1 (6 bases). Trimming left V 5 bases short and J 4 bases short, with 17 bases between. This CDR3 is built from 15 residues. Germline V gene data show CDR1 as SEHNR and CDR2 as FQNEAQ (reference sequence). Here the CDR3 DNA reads TGTGCCAGCAGCGAACAGGGAGTTGACTCCACTGAAGCTTTCTTT. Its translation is CASSEQGVDSTEAFF.